This TCR beta chain was documented in a study of OX40 agonist ivuxolimab in advanced cancers. Study context: Given to patients was ivuxolimab, an agonistic anti-OX40 (CD134) antibody.

V gave up 3 bases and J gave up 0 bases, with 12 bases separating them. There are 15 residues in the CDR3. The germline V gene encodes CDR1 SNHLY and CDR2 FYNNEI. Measured with immunoSEQ multiplex PCR; TCRdb has only the in-frame clones, and not every one. Among under 85,000 clones listed, about 85% were seen once. The sample consisted of CD4+ or CD8+ T cells sorted from blood, taken in a trial of the OX40 agonist ivuxolimab. This TCR was recovered from an adult with an advanced solid tumor such as melanoma, head and neck, liver or kidney cancer. This chain connects TRBV2 to TRBJ2-7; D not resolved. CDR3 sequence: CASSDRRASSYEQYF. The DNA of the CDR3 is TGTGCCAGCAGTGATCGCCGGGCTAGCTCCTACGAGCAGTACTTC.